The 14 T cell receptor beta chains reported below all come from one sample, sequenced in a study of cytomegalovirus exposure and HLA in healthy donors. 13 Jbeta primers and 60 Vbeta primers were used for the PCR. Produced via immunoSEQ multiplex PCR; TCRdb's table is partial and in-frame only. Counted here are some 150,000 clones, about 76% occurring once; the ten biggest clones make up 1.2% to 1.5%. The sample was PBMCs. Receptors originate from a woman aged 40-49 years in good health and CMV-seronegative.

This clone has a single count. The chain carries TRBV7-9 and TRBJ2-7; 12 bases match TRBD2. The CDR3 runs 15 residues. J gave up 3 bases and V 6 bases, and 6 bases lay outside the gene matches. Per the germline V gene, CDR1 is SEHNR and CDR2 is FQNEAQ (reference sequence). The CDR3 DNA is TGTGCCAGCAGTATCAGACTAGCGGGGGTCTACGAGCAGTACTTC. Amino acids: CASSIRLAGVYEQYF.

This chain links TRBV27 with TRBJ2-3, with TRBD2 identical over 7 bases. J was trimmed by 2 bases and V by 5 bases; bases with no gene match: 10. This CDR3 is 16 amino acids long. Germline V gene lookup returns CDR1 MNHEY and CDR2 SMNVEV (reference sequence). The CDR3 spells CASSPQSSGYTDTQYF. The DNA for the CDR3 is TGTGCCAGCAGTCCCCAATCTAGCGGCTACACAGATACGCAGTATTTT.

V and J are TRBV11-2 and TRBJ2-3; 8 bases fit TRBD2. CDR1 and CDR2 (germline): SGHAT, FQNNGV. With V trimmed by 4 bases and J by 5 bases, 11 bases remained unmatched. The CDR3 covers 16 residues. The CDR3 nucleotides read TGTGCCAGCAGCTATGGCGGGGGGTTTGAATTAGATACGCAGTATTTT. The encoded protein is CASSYGGGFELDTQYF.

With respect to this clone: This sample also contains other DNA sequences that code for the same CDR3. The chain is built from TRBV2 and TRBJ1-1; 9 bases fit TRBD1. This CDR3 has 15 amino acids. CDR1 SNHLY and CDR2 FYNNEI come from the germline V gene. V shed 6 bases and J 1 base; nucleotides not matched to a gene: 6. CDR3: CASRTQQGANTEAFF. In nucleotides, the CDR3 is TGTGCCAGCAGGACCCAACAGGGGGCGAACACTGAAGCTTTCTTT. Combining the CDR3 with reference TRBV2 and TRBJ1-1 gives the whole variable domain EPEVTQTPSHQVTQMGQEVILRCVPISNHLYFYWYRQILGQKVEFLVSFYNNEISEKSEIFDDQFSVERPDGSNFTLKIRSTKLEDSAMYFCASRTQQGANTEAFFGQGTRLTVV.

The J gene is TRBJ2-1, the V gene TRBV14; D is uncertain. There are 15 residues in the CDR3. V lost 5 bases to trimming and J lost 0 bases, with 11 bases between them. Germline CDR1 SGHDN, CDR2 FVKESK. The CDR3 DNA is TGTGCCAGCAGCTCCCACAGTCGCTCCTACAATGAGCAGTTCTTC. Amino acid sequence: CASSSHSRSYNEQFF.

CDR3 sequence: CASSPRDSIYEQYF. The CDR3 nucleotides read TGCGCCAGCAGTCCCCGGGACAGCATCTACGAGCAGTACTTC. This chain connects TRBV5-1 to TRBJ2-7, with 7 nucleotides matching TRBD1. The V and J ends lost 5 bases and 3 bases, in that order; junction bases with no gene match: 8. The CDR3 sequence is 14 residues long. Germline V gene lookup returns CDR1 SGHRS and CDR2 YFSETQ.

A word on this clone: Other nucleotide sequences from this sample produce the same CDR3. The chain has TRBV6-5 and TRBJ2-7; a weak D match, TRBD2 (6 bases). The ends were cut back, 4 bases at V and 1 base at J, with 11 bases in the middle. The CDR3 is 14 residues long. The V gene's germline CDR1 is MNHEY and CDR2 SVGAGI. CDR3 sequence (DNA): TGTGCCAGCAGTTCCCCGGGACTTTCCTACGAGCAGTACTTC. This translates into CASSSPGLSYEQYF.

V and J are TRBV7-6 and TRBJ1-4, with 9 bases aligning to TRBD1. Germline lookup yields CDR1 SGHVS and CDR2 FNYEAQ. The CDR3 runs 14 residues. V was clipped by 2 bases and J by 13 bases; unmatched bases: 8. The CDR3 DNA reads as TGTGCCAGCAGCTTAACAGGGGGACAGGGCGCACTGTTTTTT. Protein product: CASSLTGGQGALFF.

This clone is a singleton in its sample. The rearrangement joins TRBV7-9 to TRBJ1-1; 7 bases are shared with TRBD1. Germline CDR1 reads SEHNR; CDR2 reads FQNEAQ (reference sequence). V dropped 1 base and J dropped 5; count of bases not matched to a gene: 7. The length of the CDR3 is 15 residues. The CDR3 here is CASSLGSGGRTEAFF. Written as DNA, the CDR3 is TGTGCCAGCAGCTTAGGGTCAGGGGGTCGTACTGAAGCTTTCTTT.

This chain connects TRBV6-1 to TRBJ2-3, with 9 bases aligning to TRBD1. CDR1 and CDR2 (germline): MNHNS, SASEGT. CDR3 size: 15 residues. The V gene end was trimmed by 10 bases and the J gene end by 0 bases; junction bases not matched to a gene: 8. As DNA, the CDR3 is TGTGCCACCTCCCGGGACAGGGCTAGCACAGATACGCAGTATTTT. Translating gives CATSRDRASTDTQYF.

V gene TRBV18 combines with J gene TRBJ1-1, with D possibly TRBD1 on 5 matching bases. The CDR3 is 16 amino acids. CDR1 KGHSH and CDR2 LQKENI come from the germline V gene. The germline V and J ends were trimmed by 3 bases and 6 bases, with 20 bases remaining between them. The CDR3 sequence: CASSPPIVRESPEAFF. Written as DNA, the CDR3 is TGTGCCAGCTCACCCCCTATTGTCAGGGAATCTCCTGAAGCTTTCTTT.

V gene TRBV7-9 combines with J gene TRBJ1-4, with TRBD1 matching over 7 bases. V shed 4 bases and J 0 bases; nucleotides not matched to a gene: 5. The CDR3 is 16 residues long. CDR1 is SEHNR and CDR2 is FQNEAQ in the germline V gene (reference sequence). Here the CDR3 DNA reads TGTGCCAGCAGCTCAAGACAGGGAGCAACTAATGAAAAACTGTTTTTT. Translating it yields CASSSRQGATNEKLFF.

This chain connects TRBV29-1 to TRBJ2-5; D unclear. The J call may be wrong; the DNA end is better matched by TRBJ2-7. This CDR3 is built from 12 residues. From germline, CDR1 is SQVTM and CDR2 ANQGSEA. The CDR3 sequence: CSVEDEEYEQYF. CDR3 coding DNA: TGCAGCGTTGAAGATGAGGAATACGAGCAGTACTTC.

In its sample, this clone was seen once. This specimen includes other DNA sequences encoding the same CDR3. In nucleotides, the CDR3 is TGTGCCAGCAGTTCGTGGGAGCAGGGGGCCACCGAGCAGTACTTC. It translates to CASSSWEQGATEQYF. The chain couples TRBV2 to TRBJ2-7, with 8 bases aligning to TRBD1. J lost 6 bases, V lost 5 bases, and 12 bases had no gene match. Looked up from germline, CDR1 is SNHLY and CDR2 is FYNNEI. The CDR3 is 15 amino acids.